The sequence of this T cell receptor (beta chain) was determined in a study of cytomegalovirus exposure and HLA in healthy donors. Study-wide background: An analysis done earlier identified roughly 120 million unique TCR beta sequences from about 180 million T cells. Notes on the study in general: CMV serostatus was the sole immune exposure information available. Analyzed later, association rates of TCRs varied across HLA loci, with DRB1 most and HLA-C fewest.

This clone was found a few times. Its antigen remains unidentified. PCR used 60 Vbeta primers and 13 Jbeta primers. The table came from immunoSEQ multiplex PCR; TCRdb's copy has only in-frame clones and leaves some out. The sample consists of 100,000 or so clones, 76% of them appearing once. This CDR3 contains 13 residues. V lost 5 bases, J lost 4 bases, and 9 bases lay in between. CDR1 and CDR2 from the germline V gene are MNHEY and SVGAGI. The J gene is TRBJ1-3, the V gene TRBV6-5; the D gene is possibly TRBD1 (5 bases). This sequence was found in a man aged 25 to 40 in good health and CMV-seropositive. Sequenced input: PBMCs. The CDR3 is CASSGTAGNTIYF. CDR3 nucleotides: TGTGCCAGCAGTGGGACTGCCGGAAACACCATATATTTT.